Listed here are 2 T cell receptor beta chains from one sample, sequenced in a study of CD8+ T cells in alopecia areata. The treatment: oral pan-JAK inhibitor, 5-10 mg twice daily. RNA, once extracted, was reverse transcribed into cDNA for use as the sequencing template. Sequencing was performed with immunoSEQ multiplex PCR; in TCRdb, only in-frame clones are kept and a portion is missing. The sample holds approximately 42,000 clones, about three fifths seen once. Specimen: CD8+ T cells sorted from blood, collected at week 4, from a patient treated with tofacitinib. The source is a human donor with alopecia areata.

The rearrangement joins TRBV19 to TRBJ1-5; D gene ambiguous. The V and J ends lost 5 bases and 0 bases respectively, with 17 bases between them. From germline, CDR1 is LNHDA and CDR2 SQIVND (reference sequence). The CDR3 covers 17 residues. CDR3 nucleotides: TGTGCCAGTAGTGCCCCGAGGGAAGTGAGTAGCAATCAGCCCCAGCATTTT. This codes for CASSAPREVSSNQPQHF.

The V and J genes are TRBV9 and TRBJ2-7; D not certain. V lost 4 bases, J lost 5 bases, and 13 bases lay in between. Germline loops: CDR1 SGDLS, CDR2 YYNGEE. The CDR3 extends over 13 amino acids. The CDR3 is CASSSSGVDEQYF. DNA of the CDR3: TGTGCCAGCAGCTCCTCTGGCGTCGACGAGCAGTACTTC. The full variable domain, in which reference TRBV9 and TRBJ2-7 provide the parts outside the CDR3, is DSGVTQTPKHLITATGQRVTLRCSPRSGDLSVYWYQQSLDQGLQFLIQYYNGEERAKGNILERFSAQQFPDLHSELNLSSLELGDSALYFCASSSSGVDEQYFGPGTRLTVT.